The subject of this entry is one TCR beta chain. The source of the sample is a study of CD8 T cells in Susac syndrome. The authors reverse transcribed roughly 0.5 to 1 ug RNA with random hexamers. Multiplex immunoSEQ PCR targeted 54 Vbeta and 13 Jbeta TCR beta segments. TCRdb fed the immunoSEQ multiplex PCR reads into MiXCR, producing one record per CDR3 protein. There are more than 120,000 distinct CDR3 sequences in the sample; 94% occur only once, and over 0.07% lies in the top ten. CD8+ and CD4+ T cells from blood underwent TCR beta sequencing, which was carried out in a high-throughput format. FACS enriched CD8+ TEMRA cells, while bulk CD8+ and CD4+ were negatively isolated. This TCR came from a human donor in good health. Sequenced sample: CD4+ T cells from PBMCs.

The DNA for the CDR3 is TGCAGTGCTAGTAGAATAGCCAAAAACATTCAGTACTTC. Residues: CSASRIAKNIQYF. The V call is TRBV20-1, the J call TRBJ2-4; no definite D call. The CDR3 length is 13 residues. Trimming took off 3 bases at V and 0 bases at J, with 6 bases between the two ends. The germline gives CDR1 DFQATT, CDR2 SNEGSKA (reference sequence).